This T cell receptor beta chain originates from a study of technical replicates of blood from a handful of donors. Using immunoSEQ multiplex PCR, the repertoire was profiled, and TCRdb retains in-frame clones only, with some absent. The table records around 70,000 clones, 93% of them present only once. Germline V gene lookup returns CDR1 SGDLS and CDR2 YYNGEE. This CDR3 is 15 amino acids long. Trimming took 3 bases from V and 0 from J, leaving 11 bases between them. Sequencing was done on a sample of T cells isolated from PBMCs. The receptor's source is a human donor in good health. The V and J genes are TRBV9 and TRBJ2-3, with D perhaps TRBD2 (7 bases). CDR3 loop: CASSGGRGSTDTQYF. The CDR3 nucleotides read TGTGCCAGCAGCGGGGGGCGGGGGAGCACAGATACGCAGTATTTT. Full variable domain (missing parts from reference TRBV9 and TRBJ2-3): DSGVTQTPKHLITATGQRVTLRCSPRSGDLSVYWYQQSLDQGLQFLIQYYNGEERAKGNILERFSAQQFPDLHSELNLSSLELGDSALYFCASSGGRGSTDTQYFGPGTRLTVL.